The 15 T cell receptor beta chains listed next were all sequenced from one sample in a study of T-cell memory formation after mild COVID-19 (dated by TCRdb to the early 2020s). Receptor libraries were prepared by 5' RACE. Sequencing was carried out with an Illumina NovaSeq 6000. The raw public reads went through TCRdb reprocessing: fastp at Q25, MiXCR clone calling, in-frame beta chains kept. Every distinct CDR3 protein forms one entry, paired with its most common genes and DNA. The sample table lists about 210,000 distinct CDR3 sequences, around 25% of them with a count of one. The ten biggest clones cover roughly an eighth of the sample. Sample: PBMCs or a T cell subset sorted from them (not recorded which). The source of these receptors is an adult woman who had mild COVID-19 (a few samples of this study predate the infection). The sample titles of this study are shuffled in the database, so cell type and time point are left out; the donor was told from shared clones.

This clonotype was counted a few times. The chain uses TRBV20-1 and TRBJ1-2; a weak D match, TRBD1 (5 bases). V was clipped by 0 bases and J by 4 bases, with 21 bases between them. Germline-derived CDR1 and CDR2 are DFQATT and SNEGSKA (reference sequence). This CDR3 has 17 residues. CDR3 residues: CSARDDKAGAEGYGYTF. The CDR3 DNA sequence: TGCAGTGCTAGAGATGACAAGGCCGGGGCCGAGGGCTATGGCTACACCTTC.

This chain links TRBV6-5 with TRBJ2-1; the match to TRBD2 covers 9 bases. Germline-derived CDR1 and CDR2 are MNHEY and SVGAGI. The CDR3 consists of 15 residues. V gave up 5 bases and J gave up 5 bases; unmatched junction bases: 7. In DNA form, the CDR3 reads TGTGCCAGCAGTGTCCGACTAGCGGCAAACAATGAGCAGTTCTTC. It specifies CASSVRLAANNEQFF.

This clonotype was picked up a small number of times. V is TRBV5-1 and J is TRBJ2-1; D is perhaps TRBD2 (5 bases). The CDR3 spans 15 residues. Between the trimmed V and J ends, which lost 6 bases and 1 base, there was a span of 14 bases. Germline values: CDR1 SGHRS, CDR2 YFSETQ. The CDR3 region is CASKVGPGSYNEQFF. CDR3 sequence (DNA): TGCGCCAGCAAGGTGGGCCCGGGGTCCTACAATGAGCAGTTCTTC.

This clonotype appeared a few times. For the CDR3, the DNA is TGTGCCAGCAGCCCCCGGGAGCGGGAGAGCACAGATACGCAGTATTTT. Translating gives CASSPRERESTDTQYF. The chain recombines TRBV7-9 with TRBJ2-3; 8 bases are a match to TRBD2. The CDR3 runs 16 residues. Per germline, CDR1 SEHNR and CDR2 FQNEAQ (reference sequence). V shed 5 bases and J 0 bases; nucleotides not matched to a gene: 7.

This clonotype was seen more than once but under ten times. The rearrangement links TRBV7-2 to TRBJ1-2; 9 nucleotides line up with TRBD1. Germline CDR1 and CDR2: SGHTA and FQGNSA. There are 15 residues in the CDR3. J gave up 2 bases and V 4 bases, and 5 bases lay outside the gene matches. The CDR3 DNA follows: TGTGCCAGCAGCTACCGGACAGGGGAAAACTATGGCTACACCTTC. Its translation: CASSYRTGENYGYTF.

V usage is TRBV5-6 and J usage is TRBJ1-5; D unclear. CDR1 and CDR2 from the germline V gene are SGHDT and YYEEEE. The CDR3 extends over 17 amino acids. The V end was cut by 0 bases, the J end by 0 bases, with 13 bases between. CDR3: CASSLAKLSDSNQPQHF. The DNA for the CDR3 is TGTGCCAGCAGCTTGGCCAAGTTGTCGGATAGCAATCAGCCCCAGCATTTT.

The chain is built from TRBV9 and TRBJ2-1, with 9 positions matching TRBD1. Germline V lookup: CDR1 SGDLS, CDR2 YYNGEE. The CDR3 length is 14 residues. J was trimmed by 6 bases and V by 3 bases; bases with no gene match: 4. The DNA for the CDR3 is TGTGCCAGCAGCGCCGGGACAGGGATCAATGAGCAGTTCTTC. It is translated as CASSAGTGINEQFF.

In this sample, this clonotype turned up a few times. The rearrangement links TRBV5-5 to TRBJ2-2; D gene unclear. The germline CDR1 and CDR2 sequences are SGHKS and YYEKEE (reference sequence). The CDR3 has 15 amino acids. The V gene lost 1 base and the J gene lost 3 bases, with 10 bases spanning the gap. As DNA, the CDR3 is TGTGCCAGCAGCTTGATTGTCGGCGACACCGGGGAGCTGTTTTTT. Residues: CASSLIVGDTGELFF.

This clonotype was detected only a few times. Written as DNA, the CDR3 is TGTGCCAGCAGCTTAGTTGAGGCTGCAAATGAGCAGTTCTTC. It specifies CASSLVEAANEQFF. The J gene is TRBJ2-1, the V gene TRBV11-2; D not certain. CDR1 and CDR2 (germline): SGHAT, FQNNGV. The CDR3 consists of 14 residues. V was pared by 1 base and J by 7 bases, with 11 bases between.

Ten or more counts support this clonotype. The V call is TRBV10-2, the J call TRBJ2-7; D unresolved. Germline values: CDR1 WSHSY, CDR2 SAAADI. Trimming shortened V by 6 bases and J by 0 bases, and 9 bases separated the two germline ends. This CDR3 spans 13 amino acids. CDR3 sequence reads: CASSPLGSYEQYF. DNA for the CDR3: TGCGCCAGCAGCCCCCTGGGCTCCTACGAGCAGTACTTC.

The J gene is TRBJ1-5, the V gene TRBV7-9; D might be TRBD1 (6 bases). Per germline, CDR1 SEHNR and CDR2 FQNEAQ (reference sequence). Trimming pared 4 bases from V and 7 bases from J, leaving 17 bases between. The CDR3 length is 15 residues. Here the CDR3 DNA reads TGTGCCAGCAGCTCGACCGGGGTCGGGGGCCAGCCCCAGCATTTT. Translation: CASSSTGVGGQPQHF.

In its sample, this clonotype was seen a few times. The rearrangement joins TRBV4-1 to TRBJ2-7; 7 bases fit TRBD1. Trimming took 2 bases from V and 6 from J; bases not matched to a gene: 10. The CDR3 sequence is 15 residues long. Germline CDR1 reads MGHRA; CDR2 reads YSYEKL. DNA for the CDR3: TGCGCCAGCAGCCAAAACCGGGACAGTATTAGCGAGCAGTACTTC. This sequence encodes CASSQNRDSISEQYF.

CDR3: CASSSSPRNEQFF. CDR3 nucleotide sequence: TGTGCCAGCAGTTCCTCTCCTCGGAATGAGCAGTTCTTC. This chain joins TRBV12-3 or TRBV12-4 and TRBJ2-1; D unclear. V was shortened by 4 bases and J by 7 bases, with 11 bases between the two germline ends. There are 13 residues in the CDR3.

The chain couples TRBV12-3 or TRBV12-4 to TRBJ2-2; D ambiguous. The CDR3 consists of 16 residues. The ends were cut back, 5 bases at V and 0 bases at J, with 13 bases in the middle. CDR3 coding DNA: TGTGCCAGCAGTCCCTCCGGAACAGCGAACACCGGGGAGCTGTTTTTT. This sequence encodes CASSPSGTANTGELFF.

V is TRBV5-1 and J is TRBJ2-5, with 10 bases fitting TRBD2. The CDR3 has 19 amino acids. The V gene's germline CDR1 is SGHRS and CDR2 YFSETQ. V lost 0 bases and J lost 1; bases outside the gene matches: 12. The CDR3, as DNA: TGCGCCAGCAGCTTGGGCAGAGTCTCGCTAGCGGGGGCCCAAGAGACCCAGTACTTC. This gives the protein CASSLGRVSLAGAQETQYF.